Following are 25 T cell receptor beta chains from one sample sequenced in a study of type 1 regulatory T cells. Each CDR3 protein is one row after TCRdb ran MiXCR on the reads. Of 80,000 to 100,000 distinct CDR3 sequences in the sample, around a third were seen once. The sequencing sample was made of CD4+ T cells, either the whole sample or a sorted fraction (not recorded which). Receptors originate from a human donor in good health.

This clonotype was seen a handful of times. The rearrangement joins TRBV3-1 to TRBJ1-2; the match to TRBD1 covers 9 bases. The germline gives CDR1 LGHDT, CDR2 YNNKEL (reference sequence). The J segment lost 7 bases and the V segment lost 4 bases, leaving 7 bases of the junction unmatched. CDR3 length equals 14 residues. The CDR3 here is CASSLRTGETGYTF. The CDR3 nucleotides read TGTGCCAGCAGCCTACGGACAGGGGAGACTGGCTACACCTTC. The complete variable domain, with remaining parts taken from reference TRBV3-1 and TRBJ1-2, reads DTAVSQTPKYLVTQMGNDKSIKCEQNLGHDTMYWYKQDSKKFLKIMFSYNNKELIINETVPNRFSPKSPDKAHLNLHINSLELGDSAVYFCASSLRTGETGYTFGSGTRLTVV.

This chain connects TRBV20-1 to TRBJ2-7; TRBD2 agrees at 15 bases. The J segment lost 0 bases and the V segment lost 8 bases, leaving 8 bases of the junction unmatched. The CDR3 is 16 amino acids. The V gene's germline CDR1 is DFQATT and CDR2 SNEGSKA (reference sequence). The CDR3: CSPYGTSGRSSYEQYF. The CDR3 DNA is TGCAGTCCTTACGGGACTAGCGGGAGGAGCTCCTACGAGCAGTACTTC.

Regarding this clonotype: This may be a read error, as it is one base from a much larger clone. V usage is TRBV7-9 and J usage is TRBJ1-5; 7 nucleotides agree with TRBD1. After removal of 5 bases from V and 0 bases from J, the junction contained 4 bases not matched to a gene. Germline loops: CDR1 SEHNR, CDR2 FQNEAQ (reference sequence). The CDR3 runs 15 residues. The CDR3 protein is CASSARDSSNQPQHF. CDR3 sequence (DNA): TGTGCCAGCAGCGCAAGGGACAGTAGCAATCAGCCCCAGCATTTT.

The J gene is TRBJ2-1, the V gene TRBV5-1; D is unresolved. The CDR3 is made up of 15 amino acids. CDR1 SGHRS and CDR2 YFSETQ come from the germline V gene. V was pared by 5 bases and J by 4 bases, with 16 bases between. CDR3: CASRQTGIGYNEQFF. In nucleotides, the CDR3 is TGCGCCAGCAGACAGACCGGAATTGGTTACAATGAGCAGTTCTTC.

CDR3 bases: TGCAGCGCCCTGACCCCCCAGGGGCTAGCGGCTACGCAGTATTTT. It specifies CSALTPQGLAATQYF. The chain carries TRBV29-1 and TRBJ2-3, with D maybe TRBD2 (7 bases). The V and J ends lost 7 bases and 8 bases respectively, with 25 bases between them. Germline V lookup: CDR1 SQVTM, CDR2 ANQGSEA. The CDR3 sequence is 15 residues long.

This clonotype was counted a few times. The rearrangement joins TRBV20-1 to TRBJ1-3; 10 nucleotides line up with TRBD1. The CDR3 is 16 residues long. Losses at the gene ends were 5 bases for V and 4 bases for J; bases not matched to a gene: 11. In germline, CDR1 is DFQATT, CDR2 SNEGSKA (reference sequence). In DNA, the CDR3 is TGCAGTGCTGGTCCGGGACAGGGGTCCTCCGGAAACACCATATATTTT. It is translated as CSAGPGQGSSGNTIYF.

The chain carries TRBV29-1 and TRBJ1-6; 9 bases match TRBD1. CDR1 and CDR2 (germline): SQVTM, ANQGSEA. V lost 6 bases, J lost 8 bases, and 2 bases stayed unmatched. This CDR3 comprises 12 residues. The CDR3 sequence: CSVRTGDSPLHF. The CDR3 DNA sequence: TGCAGCGTAAGGACAGGGGATTCACCCCTCCACTTT.

The J gene is TRBJ2-3, the V gene TRBV24-1; D may correspond to TRBD1 or TRBD2 (5 bases each). Germline CDR1 is KGHDR and CDR2 is SFDVKD. CDR3 length equals 15 residues. Trimming took off 5 bases at V and 5 bases at J, with 16 bases between the two ends. The CDR3 coding sequence is TGTGCCACCAGTGTGTTGGGAGAAGGGGAAGATACGCAGTATTTT. Translating it yields CATSVLGEGEDTQYF.

The gene calls are TRBV11-1 and TRBJ2-5, with 7 bases that match TRBD2. Looked up from germline, CDR1 is SGHAT and CDR2 is FQDESV (reference sequence). The CDR3 covers 15 residues. Trimming cost V 5 bases and J 1 base; bases outside gene matches: 7. CDR3 nucleotide sequence: TGTGCCAGCAGCCCCGGGGAGGGCCTCCAAGAGACCCAGTACTTC. Encoded protein: CASSPGEGLQETQYF.

This clonotype occurred a few times. This chain joins TRBV10-2 and TRBJ2-7; D possibly uses TRBD1 or TRBD2 (7 bases each). The CDR3 has 14 residues. Germline-derived CDR1 and CDR2 are WSHSY and SAAADI. Trimming left V 6 bases short and J 3 bases short, with 15 bases between. The CDR3 reads CASRSGTDLYEQYF. The CDR3 region has the DNA TGCGCCAGCAGAAGCGGGACAGATCTCTACGAGCAGTACTTC.

This chain connects TRBV4-1 to TRBJ1-4; a possible D gene is TRBD1 (5 bases). The germline CDR1 and CDR2 sequences are MGHRA and YSYEKL. V dropped 6 bases and J dropped 3 bases, with 11 bases sitting between them. This CDR3 contains 14 residues. The DNA for the CDR3 is TGCGCCAGCAGAGGAGGGGACTCTAATGAAAAACTGTTTTTT. This sequence encodes CASRGGDSNEKLFF.

This chain connects TRBV7-2 to TRBJ2-7, with 10 bases matching TRBD2. Germline V gives CDR1 SGHTA, CDR2 FQGNSA. Trimming took 0 bases from V and 2 from J; bases not matched to a gene: 1. The CDR3 sequence is 15 residues long. The CDR3 region has the DNA TGTGCCAGCAGCTTAGCTACTAGCGGGGCCTACGAGCAGTACTTC. This encodes CASSLATSGAYEQYF. The variable domain in full, completed from reference TRBV7-2 and TRBJ2-7, reads GAGVSQSPSNKVTEKGKDVELRCDPISGHTALYWYRQSLGQGLEFLIYFQGNSAPDKSGLPSDRFSAERTGGSVSTLTIQRTQQEDSAVYLCASSLATSGAYEQYFGPGTRLTVT.

This clonotype has just a few counts. V is TRBV5-6 and J is TRBJ1-4; D unresolved. Trimming stripped 0 bases from V and 8 bases from J, with 8 bases between. CDR1 is SGHDT, CDR2 YYEEEE, per germline. The CDR3 spans 13 residues. DNA for the CDR3: TGTGCCAGCAGCTTGGATGGAAGAGAAAAACTGTTTTTT. This codes for CASSLDGREKLFF.

This sequence joins TRBV5-1 and TRBJ2-3; D gene uncertain. Germline-derived CDR1 and CDR2 are SGHRS and YFSETQ. V lost 4 bases, J lost 4 bases, and 7 bases lay in between. CDR3 length: 12 amino acids. The CDR3 sequence: CASSHYADTQYF. CDR3 sequence (DNA): TGCGCCAGCAGCCACTACGCAGATACGCAGTATTTT.

This clonotype was counted a few times. This chain uses TRBV9 with TRBJ2-3; a weak D match, TRBD1 (5 bases). The CDR3 extends over 16 amino acids. V was pared by 0 bases and J by 6 bases, with 17 bases between. The V gene's germline CDR1 is SGDLS and CDR2 YYNGEE. In DNA, the CDR3 is TGTGCCAGCAGCGTAGCAGGGCGCAACCGCCCCGATACGCAGTATTTT. Protein sequence: CASSVAGRNRPDTQYF.

The CDR3 DNA sequence: TGCAGTGCTATGGAGCTTGGGACGGGAGATACGCAGTATTTT. Translating gives CSAMELGTGDTQYF. The chain has TRBV20-1 and TRBJ2-3, with D tentatively TRBD1 or TRBD2 (5 bases each). Trimming cost V 4 bases and J 5 bases, with 16 bases left between them. CDR3 length: 14 residues. CDR1 is DFQATT and CDR2 is SNEGSKA in the germline V gene (reference sequence).

This clonotype came up a few times. The J gene is TRBJ1-6, the V gene TRBV9, with a possible D match to TRBD1 (6 bases). Germline CDR1 is SGDLS and CDR2 is YYNGEE. V was pared by 3 bases and J by 9 bases, with 19 bases between. The CDR3 runs 16 residues. The CDR3 loop is CASSDTRTRGGSPLHF. The CDR3 nucleotides are TGTGCCAGCAGCGACACACGGACCAGGGGAGGTTCACCCCTCCACTTT. Full variable domain (rest looked up from reference TRBV9 and TRBJ1-6): DSGVTQTPKHLITATGQRVTLRCSPRSGDLSVYWYQQSLDQGLQFLIQYYNGEERAKGNILERFSAQQFPDLHSELNLSSLELGDSALYFCASSDTRTRGGSPLHFGNGTRLTVT.

The sample holds a few counts of this clonotype. The V and J genes are TRBV7-2 and TRBJ2-5; D remains ambiguous. CDR1 SGHTA and CDR2 FQGNSA come from the germline V gene. The CDR3 runs to 13 residues. V dropped 0 bases and J dropped 4 bases, with 6 bases sitting between them. This chain's CDR3 is CASSLAGLETQYF. The CDR3 DNA reads as TGTGCCAGCAGCTTAGCAGGGTTAGAGACCCAGTACTTC.

Only a few counts were recorded for this clonotype. This chain uses TRBV12-3 or TRBV12-4 with TRBJ2-1; D gene ambiguous. V lost 6 bases, J lost 10 bases, and 13 bases lay in between. This CDR3 is 12 amino acids long. The CDR3 DNA reads TGTGCCAGCAGCCCGAATCTGGGGGAGCAGTTCTTC. This translates into CASSPNLGEQFF.

V is TRBV20-1 and J is TRBJ2-5; 8 nucleotides line up with TRBD2. V gave up 3 bases and J gave up 1 base; unmatched junction bases: 13. The CDR3 length is 17 residues. Germline lookup yields CDR1 DFQATT and CDR2 SNEGSKA (reference sequence). The CDR3 region is CSARHTTRGLAQETQYF. The CDR3 DNA sequence: TGCAGTGCTAGGCATACAACGCGAGGACTAGCCCAAGAGACCCAGTACTTC.

V usage is TRBV3-1 and J usage is TRBJ2-6; 11 positions match TRBD1. The CDR3 runs 20 residues. CDR1 LGHDT and CDR2 YNNKEL come from the germline V gene (reference sequence). Trimming cost V 0 bases and J 1 base; bases outside gene matches: 8. The CDR3 DNA reads as TGTGCCAGCAGCCAAGACTTTTTGGACAGGGGGCTGTCTGGGGCCAACGTCCTGACTTTC. Residues: CASSQDFLDRGLSGANVLTF.

The chain links TRBV7-2 to TRBJ1-3; D gene unclear. The CDR3 sequence is 15 residues long. V lost 2 bases and J 0 bases, leaving 8 bases between the germline ends. CDR1 is SGHTA, CDR2 FQGNSA, per germline. The CDR3 nucleotides are TGTGCCAGCAGCTTATCAGCTAGCTCTGGAAACACCATATATTTT. This translates into CASSLSASSGNTIYF.

This clonotype is judged medium-sized. The gene calls are TRBV24-1 and TRBJ2-5; D is possibly TRBD1 (5 bases). The V and J ends lost 4 bases and 2 bases respectively, with 13 bases between them. There are 15 residues in the CDR3. Per germline, CDR1 KGHDR and CDR2 SFDVKD. This chain's CDR3 is CATSDPGPGQETQYF. In DNA, the CDR3 is TGTGCCACCAGTGACCCAGGGCCAGGGCAAGAGACCCAGTACTTC.

This clonotype was seen only a few times. The chain joins TRBV20-1 to TRBJ1-1, with 7 bases matching TRBD1. CDR1 is DFQATT and CDR2 is SNEGSKA in the germline V gene (reference sequence). With 0 bases clipped from V and 1 base from J, the junction kept 2 bases outside the gene matches. This CDR3 has 14 amino acids. The CDR3 sequence: CSARDDRENTEAFF. CDR3 DNA: TGCAGTGCTAGAGATGACAGGGAGAACACTGAAGCTTTCTTT.

The sample holds a few counts of this clonotype. The rearrangement uses TRBV7-9 and TRBJ2-3; D gene uncertain. The CDR3 consists of 12 residues. V dropped 2 bases and J dropped 6 bases, with 6 bases sitting between them. CDR1 is SEHNR, CDR2 FQNEAQ, per germline (reference sequence). The DNA of the CDR3 is TGTGCCAGCAGCTTATCGGAGGATACGCAGTATTTT. Its translation: CASSLSEDTQYF.